This T cell receptor beta chain was observed in a study of persistence of HIV-infected CD4 T cells. Whole-study context: Donors were ART-treated; their CMV- and Gag-responding CD4+ T cells were isolated.

On this clone: Its specificity is not known.

The immunoSEQ assay was version 4, run in survey mode. This table comes from immunoSEQ multiplex PCR, and its TCRdb copy is limited to in-frame clones, with some not included. The sample contains about 39,000 clones, 85% of which appear only once. The CDR3 covers 15 residues. V shed 2 bases and J 0 bases; nucleotides not matched to a gene: 2. The germline gives CDR1 SGDLS, CDR2 YYNGEE. The stimulus was an HIV-1 Gag 15-mer peptide pool, roughly 1 ug/peptide/mL. CD40L/CD69 double-negative CD45RO-high memory CD4+ T cells were collected. Study findings and constraints: Proviral oligoclonality tracked with TCR oligoclonality within the same sorted cells.

The receptor comes from an adult with HIV. The donor label of this sample is uncertain. The gene calls are TRBV9 and TRBJ1-5, with TRBD1 matching 7 bases. Material: cultured CD4+ T cells from PBMCs, obtained from a patient who received antiretroviral therapy. The CDR3: CASSVTGDSNQPQHF. The CDR3 nucleotides are TGTGCCAGCAGCGTCACAGGGGATAGCAATCAGCCCCAGCATTTT.